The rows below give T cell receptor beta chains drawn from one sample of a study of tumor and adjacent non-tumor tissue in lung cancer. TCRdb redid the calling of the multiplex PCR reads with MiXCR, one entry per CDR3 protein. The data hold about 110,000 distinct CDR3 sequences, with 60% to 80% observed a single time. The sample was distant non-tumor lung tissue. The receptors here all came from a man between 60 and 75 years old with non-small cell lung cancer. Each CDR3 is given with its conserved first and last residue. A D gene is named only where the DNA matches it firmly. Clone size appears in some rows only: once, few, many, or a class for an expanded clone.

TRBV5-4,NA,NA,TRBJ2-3,CASSLPFGSDTQYF,TGTGCCAGCAGCTTGCCGTTTGGCTCAGATACGCAGTATTTT
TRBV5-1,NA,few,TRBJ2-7,CASSLRTGDSGEQYF,TGCGCCAGCAGCTTAAGAACAGGGGACTCGGGGGAGCAGTACTTC
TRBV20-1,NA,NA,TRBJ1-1,CSALQDLNTEAFF,TGCAGTGCGCTACAGGACTTGAACACTGAAGCTTTCTTT
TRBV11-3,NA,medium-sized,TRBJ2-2,CASSEQAGELFF,TGTGCCAGCAGCGAACAGGCCGGGGAGCTGTTTTTT
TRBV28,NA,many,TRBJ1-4,CASSLRGSTNEKLFF,TGTGCCAGCAGTTTAAGGGGGTCGACTAATGAAAAACTGTTTTTT
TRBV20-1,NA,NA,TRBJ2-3,CSVGHISNTDTQYF,TGCAGTGTGGGTCATATATCAAACACAGATACGCAGTACTTT
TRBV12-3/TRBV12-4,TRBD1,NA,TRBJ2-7,CVSSTRLWTGYEQYF,TGTGTCAGCAGCACCCGTCTCTGGACAGGCTACGAGCAGTACTTC
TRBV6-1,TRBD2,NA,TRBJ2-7,CASREEAGSSYEQYF,TGTGCCAGCCGTGAAGAAGCGGGGAGCTCCTACGAGCAGTACTTC
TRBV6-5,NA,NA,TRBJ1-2,CASSTSGGNGYTF,TGTGCCAGCAGTACCTCCGGGGGTAATGGCTACACATTC
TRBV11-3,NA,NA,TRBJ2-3,CASCLAGTGNTDTQYF,TGTGCCAGCTGCTTAGCGGGGACAGGGAACACAGATACACAGTATTTT
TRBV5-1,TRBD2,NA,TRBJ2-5,CASSFRGGQGTQYF,TGCGCCAGCAGCTTTCGCGGGGGTCAAGGGACCCAGTACTTC
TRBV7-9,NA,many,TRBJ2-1,CASSPTVGFNEQFF,TGTGCCAGCAGCCCGACAGTGGGCTTCAATGAGCAGTTCTTC
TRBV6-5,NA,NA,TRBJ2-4,CASRDGVGSIQYF,TGTGCCAGCAGGGACGGGGTAGGAAGCATTCAGTACTTC
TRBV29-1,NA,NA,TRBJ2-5,CGVGHSYQETQYF,TGCGGCGTTGGACACTCATACCAAGAGACCCAGTACTTC
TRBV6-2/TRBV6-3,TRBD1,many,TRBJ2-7,CASSYQSTGYEQYF,TGTGCCAGCAGTTACCAATCGACAGGGTACGAGCAGTACTTC
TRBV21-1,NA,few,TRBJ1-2,CASSSHRAVSYGYTF,TGTGCCAGCAGCAGCCACAGAGCGGTGTCCTATGGCTACACCTTC
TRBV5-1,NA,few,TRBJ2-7,CASSPSVGQRREQYF,TGCGCCAGCAGCCCTTCGGTCGGTCAACGGAGAGAGCAGTACTTC
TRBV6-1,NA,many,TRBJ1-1,CASTGQMNTEAFF,TGTGCCAGCACGGGGCAAATGAACACTGAAGCTTTCTTT
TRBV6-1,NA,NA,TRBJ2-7,CTSRDRSYEQYF,TGTACCAGCAGAGATCGGTCCTATGAGCAGTACTTC
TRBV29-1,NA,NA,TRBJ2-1,CSRWTDNEWFF,TGCAGCAGGTGGACTGACAATGAGTGGTTCTTC
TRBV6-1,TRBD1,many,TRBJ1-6,CASTIGQGNSPLHF,TGTGCCAGCACCATAGGACAGGGGAATTCACCCCTCCACTTT
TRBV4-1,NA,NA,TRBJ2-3,CANSQDTGELVNTQYF,TGCGCCAATAGCCAAGATACGGGGGAGCTGGTAAATACGCAGTATTTT
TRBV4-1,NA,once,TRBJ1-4,CASSQHTPRGAGDEKLFF,TGCGCCAGCAGCCAACACACCCCACGAGGGGCAGGGGATGAAAAACTGTTTTTT
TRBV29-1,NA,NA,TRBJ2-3,CSFEVSGATDTQYF,TGCAGCTTTGAAGTTAGCGGAGCCACAGATACGCAGTATTTT
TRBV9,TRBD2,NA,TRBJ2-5,CTSSPSSGGAVTQYF,TGTACCAGCAGCCCCTCTAGCGGGGGGGCTGTGACCCAGTACTTC
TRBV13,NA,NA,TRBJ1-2,CASSSGPFRTAVAPHYGHTF,TGTGCCAGCAGCTCCGGGCCTTTTAGGACAGCCGTTGCCCCCCACTATGGCCACACCTTC
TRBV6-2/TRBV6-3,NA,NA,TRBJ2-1,CASSSTSRTNEKFF,TGCGCCAGCAGTTCCACTAGCAGGACCAATGAGAAGTTCTTC
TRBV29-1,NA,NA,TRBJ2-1,CSVDIEDSCNEQFF,TGCAGCGTAGATATTGAAGACTCCTGCAATGAGCAGTTCTTC
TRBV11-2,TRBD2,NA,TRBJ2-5,CVSSLVASGGTAWETQYF,TGTGTCAGCAGCTTAGTGGCTAGCGGGGGGACCGCGTGGGAGACCCAGTACTTC
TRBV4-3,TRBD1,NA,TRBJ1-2,CASSLIQGAVGYAF,TGCGCCAGCAGCCTTATACAGGGGGCTGTTGGTTACGCCTTC
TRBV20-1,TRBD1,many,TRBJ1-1,CSARSRDRGGTEAFF,TGCAGTGCTAGATCCCGGGACAGGGGTGGCACTGAAGCTTTCTTT
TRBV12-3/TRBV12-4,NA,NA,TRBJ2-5,CAGSLGWRQGKTQYF,TGTGCCGGCAGTTTGGGATGGAGACAAGGAAAGACCCAGTACTTC
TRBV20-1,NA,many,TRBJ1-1,CSARVPENTEAFF,TGCAGTGCTAGAGTTCCAGAGAACACTGAAGCTTTCTTT
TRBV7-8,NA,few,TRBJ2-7,CASTPGLQYEQYF,TGTGCCAGCACACCGGGACTTCAATACGAGCAGTACTTC
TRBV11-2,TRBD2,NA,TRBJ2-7,CASSLIPIAGHHEQYF,TGTGCCAGTAGCTTAATACCAATAGCGGGACACCACGAGCAGTACTTC
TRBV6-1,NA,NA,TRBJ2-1,CVSSLLAISYNEQFF,TGTGTCAGCAGTCTTCTAGCGATTTCCTACAATGAGCAGTTCTTT
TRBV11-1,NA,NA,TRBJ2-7,CASSLLQDTSREQYF,TGTGCCAGCAGTTTACTACAGGACACTTCGAGGGAGCAGTACTTC
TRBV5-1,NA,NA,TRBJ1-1,CASSLAAGPMNTEAFF,TGCGCCAGCAGCTTGGCCGCGGGGCCAATGAACACTGAAGCTTTCTTT
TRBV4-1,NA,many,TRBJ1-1,CASSRGELGNTEAFF,TGCGCCAGCAGCCGAGGTGAATTGGGGAACACTGAAGCTTTCTTT
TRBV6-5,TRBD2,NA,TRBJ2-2,CATSGLAGAVTGELLF,TGTGCCACCTCCGGACTAGCGGGAGCTGTAACCGGGGAACTGTTATTT
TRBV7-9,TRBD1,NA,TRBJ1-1,CASSTSQGTETEAFF,TGTGCCAGCAGCACTAGCCAGGGGACAGAGACTGAAGCTTTCTTT
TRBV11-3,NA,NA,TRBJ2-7,CASSSGEMVYSYVQYF,TGTGCCAGCAGCTCCGGGGAGATGGTGTACTCATACGTGCAGTACTTC
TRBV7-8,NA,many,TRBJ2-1,CASSLRRTAPSNEQFF,TGTGCCAGCAGCTTACGCCGGACAGCCCCCTCCAATGAGCAGTTCTTC
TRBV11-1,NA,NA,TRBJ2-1,CAGSLVGHNEQFF,TGTGCCGGCAGCTTAGTGGGACACAACGAGCAGTTCTTC
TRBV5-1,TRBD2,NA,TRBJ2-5,CTSSKLAGVRETQYF,TGCACCAGCAGCAAATTAGCGGGAGTACGGGAGACCCAGTACTTT
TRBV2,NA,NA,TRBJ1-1,CASLGQLNNGEAFF,TGTGCCAGCCTTGGACAGCTTAACAATGGTGAAGCTTTCTTT
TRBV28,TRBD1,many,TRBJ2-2,CASRGTGIGAGELFF,TGTGCCAGCAGGGGGACAGGGATTGGGGCCGGGGAGCTGTTTTTT
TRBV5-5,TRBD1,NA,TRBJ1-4,CASSWTGDQKLFF,TGTGCCAGCAGCTGGACAGGGGATCAGAAACTGTTTTTT
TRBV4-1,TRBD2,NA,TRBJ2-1,CAGNPRTSEISYNEQFF,TGCGCCGGCAACCCCCGGACTAGCGAGATCTCCTACAATGAGCAGTTCTTC
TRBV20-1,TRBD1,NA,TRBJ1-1,CSANRGLYIEAFF,TGCAGTGCTAACAGGGGGTTGTACATTGAAGCTTTCTTT
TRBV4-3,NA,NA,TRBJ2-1,CASSSRLTGTSSYNEQFF,TGCGCCAGCAGCTCGAGACTGACCGGGACGAGCTCCTACAATGAGCAGTTCTTC
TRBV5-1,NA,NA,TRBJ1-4,CASSFRTTNEKLFF,TGCGCCAGCAGCTTCAGGACAACTAATGAAAAACTGTTTTTT
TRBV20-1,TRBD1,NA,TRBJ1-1,CSAFTRQGLSEAFF,TGCAGTGCTTTTACGAGACAGGGCCTATCTGAAGCTTTCTTT
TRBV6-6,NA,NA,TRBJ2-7,CASSYDSEQYF,TGTGCCAGTAGTTACGACAGCGAGCAGTATTTC
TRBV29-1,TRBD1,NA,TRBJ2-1,CSIEDQQGAVHKQFF,TGCAGTATTGAAGATCAGCAGGGGGCGGTGCATAAGCAGTTCTTC
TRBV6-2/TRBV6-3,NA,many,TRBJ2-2,CASSYLEVGELFF,TGTGCCAGCAGTTACCTAGAAGTCGGGGAGCTGTTTTTT
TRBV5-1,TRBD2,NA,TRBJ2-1,CASSLGGAVYYEQFF,TGCGCCAGCAGCCTCGGGGGGGCTGTCTACTATGAGCAGTTCTTC
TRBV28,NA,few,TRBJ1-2,CASKEPGNYGYAF,TGTGCCAGCAAGGAACCAGGGAACTATGGCTACGCCTTC
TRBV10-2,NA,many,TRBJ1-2,CASSEGQSNYGYTF,TGCGCCAGCAGTGAGGGTCAGTCTAACTATGGCTACACCTTC
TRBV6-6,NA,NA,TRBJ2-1,CANSYDPVRNEQFF,TGTGCCAACAGTTACGATCCAGTGCGGAATGAGCAGTTCTTC